The 20 T cell receptor beta chains presented below share a single source sample, sequenced in a study of control samples from healthy donors and cancer patients. TCRdb's table, derived via immunoSEQ multiplex PCR, lists solely in-frame clones and lacks some. The table has about 44,000 clones, over 75% seen once. Sequencing was carried out using PBMCs. The receptors were sampled from a woman aged 55-69 years with lung cancer.

The chain recombines TRBV18 with TRBJ2-7; tentative D call: TRBD2 (6 bases). CDR1 is KGHSH and CDR2 is LQKENI in the germline V gene. The CDR3 contains 16 residues. V was cut by 3 bases and J by 7 bases, with 22 bases left in between. CDR3 protein: CASSPSGAGALGEQYF. Written as DNA, the CDR3 is TGTGCCAGCTCACCCTCAGGAGCGGGTGCCCTTGGGGAGCAGTACTTC.

This clone was observed a few times. The chain couples TRBV25-1 to TRBJ2-7, with 10 bases matching TRBD2. Germline-derived CDR1 and CDR2 are MGHDK and SYGVNS. The CDR3 has 16 amino acids. V dropped 3 bases and J dropped 0; count of bases not matched to a gene: 5. In nucleotides, the CDR3 is TGTGCCAGCAGTGATGAGTCTAGCGGGAGCTCCTACGAGCAGTACTTC. It is translated as CASSDESSGSSYEQYF.

V is TRBV2 and J is TRBJ2-5, with TRBD1 identical over 8 bases. Germline V CDR1 and CDR2: SNHLY, FYNNEI. This CDR3 has 14 amino acids. With V trimmed by 6 bases and J by 5 bases, 8 bases remained unmatched. The CDR3 reads CASRLVQGVETQYF. CDR3 DNA sequence: TGTGCCAGCAGACTCGTACAGGGGGTCGAGACCCAGTACTTC.

The gene calls are TRBV19 and TRBJ1-5, with 11 bases matching TRBD1. The germline CDR1 and CDR2 sequences are LNHDA and SQIVND (reference sequence). This CDR3 contains 17 residues. V lost 3 bases and J lost 7; bases outside the gene matches: 11. The CDR3 protein is CASSIKGTGGRRQPQHF. The CDR3 bases are TGTGCCAGTAGTATTAAAGGGACAGGGGGAAGAAGGCAGCCCCAGCATTTT.

The chain couples TRBV7-2 to TRBJ2-1; D unresolved. The CDR3 loop spans 13 amino acids. V lost 4 bases and J lost 9, with 13 bases in between. CDR1 and CDR2 (germline): SGHTA, FQGNSA. CDR3 sequence (DNA): TGTGCCAGCAGCTATACGCGTGGCCCTGAGCAGTTCTTC. Amino acids: CASSYTRGPEQFF.

The genes are TRBV12-3 or TRBV12-4 and TRBJ2-1; D call uncertain. V was shortened by 6 bases and J by 2 bases, with 8 bases between the two germline ends. The CDR3 spans 13 residues. CDR3 DNA: TGTGCCAGCAGACATGGGGCCTACAATGAGCAGTTCTTC. It codes for CASRHGAYNEQFF.

This clone was picked up one time. The gene calls are TRBV9 and TRBJ2-2; D is uncertain. The CDR3 consists of 12 residues. CDR1 SGDLS and CDR2 YYNGEE come from the germline V gene. The V end lost 0 bases, the J end lost 8 bases, and 5 bases lay between the germline ends. CDR3 protein: CASSVVTGELFF. CDR3 nucleotide sequence: TGTGCCAGCAGCGTAGTTACAGGGGAGCTGTTTTTT.

The chain couples TRBV12-5 to TRBJ1-5, with D hard to call. The V gene's germline CDR1 is LGHNT and CDR2 FRNRAP. Trimming took off 3 bases at V and 0 bases at J, with 6 bases between the two ends. The CDR3 contains 14 residues. CDR3 protein: CASGLAYSNQPQHF. CDR3 in DNA: TGTGCTAGTGGTTTAGCCTATAGCAATCAGCCCCAGCATTTT.

This clone was seen just once. V is TRBV7-6 and J is TRBJ1-1; maybe TRBD1 (6 bases). The CDR3 spans 14 residues. Germline lookup yields CDR1 SGHVS and CDR2 FNYEAQ. V was clipped by 0 bases and J by 8 bases, with 13 bases between them. The CDR3 here is CASSLAGGTSEAFF. The CDR3 DNA follows: TGTGCCAGCAGCTTAGCCGGGGGGACATCGGAAGCTTTCTTT.

The rearrangement uses TRBV29-1 and TRBJ1-1; no definite D call. The CDR3 has 13 amino acids. CDR1 and CDR2 from the germline V gene are SQVTM and ANQGSEA. V was clipped by 2 bases and J by 2 bases, with 9 bases between them. CDR3 nucleotides: TGCAGCGTTGAATTGTGGTTTAACACTGAAGCTTTCTTT. Amino acids: CSVELWFNTEAFF.

The rearrangement joins TRBV4-1 to TRBJ2-1, with 13 bases that match TRBD2. CDR3 size: 18 residues. Germline V gene sequence: CDR1 MGHRA, CDR2 YSYEKL. J gave up 8 bases and V 4 bases, and 14 bases lay outside the gene matches. DNA for the CDR3: TGCGCCAGCAGCCTGAGGACTAGCGGGAGCCCATTTAGGGATGAGCAGTTCTTC. Translated: CASSLRTSGSPFRDEQFF.

This clone was seen a handful of times. The chain has TRBV27 and TRBJ2-3, with D perhaps TRBD2 (5 bases). The ends were cut back, 3 bases at V and 3 bases at J, with 7 bases in the middle. The CDR3 runs 13 residues. Germline lookup yields CDR1 MNHEY and CDR2 SMNVEV (reference sequence). This CDR3 reads CASSFPGTDTQYF. The CDR3 bases are TGTGCCAGCAGTTTCCCGGGAACAGATACGCAGTATTTT.

A few counts support this clone. The rearrangement uses TRBV3-1 (or the pseudogene TRBV3-2) and TRBJ1-3; 8 bases align to TRBD1. V shed 4 bases and J 4 bases; nucleotides not matched to a gene: 9. The germline gives CDR1 LGHDT, CDR2 YNNKEL (reference sequence). The CDR3 covers 16 residues. The CDR3 is CASSRLTQGAGNTIYF. CDR3 in DNA: TGTGCCAGCAGCCGTCTTACGCAGGGGGCGGGAAACACCATATATTTT.

The table lists this clone with a count of one. This sequence joins TRBV4-1 and TRBJ1-1, with a possible D match to TRBD1 (5 bases). V dropped 3 bases and J dropped 4 bases, with 18 bases sitting between them. CDR1 and CDR2 from the germline V gene are MGHRA and YSYEKL. The CDR3 totals 16 residues. CDR3 in DNA: TGCGCCAGCAGCCAGCTACCTGGGCAGGGAGGCACTGAAGCTTTCTTT. It yields the protein CASSQLPGQGGTEAFF.

The chain employs TRBV11-3 and TRBJ2-7; D may be TRBD1 (5 bases). Germline V gives CDR1 SGHNT, CDR2 YENEEA. Between the trimmed V and J ends, which lost 5 bases and 1 base, there was a span of 12 bases. CDR3 length equals 14 residues. The CDR3 bases are TGTGCCAGCAGCAGCAGGGTCGAATCCTACGAGCAGTACTTC. Its translation is CASSSRVESYEQYF.

The genes are TRBV6-5 and TRBJ1-5, with D maybe TRBD1 (5 bases). V lost 4 bases and J 1 base, leaving 5 bases between the germline ends. CDR1 MNHEY and CDR2 SVGAGI come from the germline V gene. CDR3 length equals 13 residues. The CDR3 nucleotides read TGTGCCAGCAGTTGGGACAGCAATCAGCCCCAGCATTTT. Translating gives CASSWDSNQPQHF.

As for this clone: The CDR3 end shows no conserved phenylalanine or tryptophan, and so a read error is likely. The limits of the CDR3 on the DNA are not certain, so only TCRdb's listed CDR3 is given. This chain connects TRBV7-3 to TRBJ1-2. From germline, CDR1 is SGHTA and CDR2 FQGTGA. The length of the CDR3 is 9 amino acids, counting both ends. CDR3 residues: CASSCRVGG.

This rearrangement joins TRBV5-1 to TRBJ1-6; TRBD1 might be the D (6 bases). Germline CDR1 reads SGHRS; CDR2 reads YFSETQ. The V end was cut by 0 bases, the J end by 7 bases, with 11 bases between. The CDR3 length is 15 residues. CDR3: CASSLEGGPNSPLHF. CDR3 nucleotide sequence: TGCGCCAGCAGCTTGGAAGGGGGTCCCAATTCACCCCTCCACTTT.

For this clone: Distinct nucleotide sequences in the sample also encode this CDR3. V usage is TRBV7-6 and J usage is TRBJ1-5, with 10 nucleotides matching TRBD1. Germline V gene lookup returns CDR1 SGHVS and CDR2 FNYEAQ. With 5 bases clipped from V and 1 base from J, the junction kept 5 bases outside the gene matches. The CDR3 totals 16 residues. The CDR3: CASSPEDRGSNQPQHF. As DNA, the CDR3 is TGTGCCAGCAGCCCCGAGGACAGGGGGAGCAATCAGCCCCAGCATTTT.

CDR3 protein: CAIMAQGQETQYF. The CDR3 region has the DNA TGTGCCATCATGGCGCAGGGGCAGGAGACCCAGTACTTC. This chain links TRBV10-3 with TRBJ2-5; possibly TRBD1 for D (6 bases). This CDR3 contains 13 residues. Germline V lookup: CDR1 ENHRY, CDR2 SYGVKD. The V end lost 7 bases, the J end lost 5 bases, and 14 bases lay between the germline ends.